This paragraph reports one T cell receptor beta chain. This sample was included in a study of CD8+ T cells in alopecia areata. Extracted from the samples, RNA was reverse transcribed into cDNA to serve as the sequencing template. The method was immunoSEQ multiplex PCR; TCRdb's version includes in-frame clones alone and lacks a portion of them. The data contain 150,000 to 200,000 clones, 59% of them seen just once; the ten biggest clones take up roughly 14%. Trimming cost V 1 base and J 10 bases, with 5 bases left between them. CDR1 is DFQATT and CDR2 is SNEGSKA in the germline V gene (reference sequence). The CDR3 runs to 10 residues.

The chain has TRBV20-1 and TRBJ2-1, with D possibly matching TRBD2 (5 bases). The origin of this receptor is a human donor with alopecia areata. The starting material was CD4+ T cells sorted from blood, obtained at week 0. The CDR3 DNA sequence: TGCAGTGCTAGAGCGGGGGAGCAGTTCTTC. It specifies CSARAGEQFF.